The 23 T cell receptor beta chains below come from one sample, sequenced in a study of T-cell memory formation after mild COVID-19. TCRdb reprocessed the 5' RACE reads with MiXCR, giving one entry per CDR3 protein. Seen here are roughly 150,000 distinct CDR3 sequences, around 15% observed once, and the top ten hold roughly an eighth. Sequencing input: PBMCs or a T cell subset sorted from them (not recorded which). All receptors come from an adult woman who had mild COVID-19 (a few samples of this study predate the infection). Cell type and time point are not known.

The CDR3, as DNA: TGCGCCAGCAGCCAAGATAGGGAGTACGAGCAGTACTTC. It yields the protein CASSQDREYEQYF. V gene TRBV4-3 combines with J gene TRBJ2-7, with a possible D match to TRBD2 (5 bases). Per the germline V gene, CDR1 is LGHNA and CDR2 is YSLEER. This CDR3 has 13 residues. V lost 0 bases and J 4 bases, leaving 7 bases between the germline ends.

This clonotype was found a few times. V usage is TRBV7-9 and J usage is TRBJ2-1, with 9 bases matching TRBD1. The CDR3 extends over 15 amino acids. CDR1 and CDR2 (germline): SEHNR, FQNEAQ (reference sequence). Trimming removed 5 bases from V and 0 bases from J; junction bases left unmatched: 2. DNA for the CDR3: TGTGCCAGCAGCCTGACAGGGGGCTCCTACAATGAGCAGTTCTTC. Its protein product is CASSLTGGSYNEQFF.

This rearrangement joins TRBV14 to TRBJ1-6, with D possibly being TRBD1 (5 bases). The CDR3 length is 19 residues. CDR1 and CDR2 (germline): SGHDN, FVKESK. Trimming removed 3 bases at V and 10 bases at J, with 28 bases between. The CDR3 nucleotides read TGTGCCAGCAGCCAGGATCGTGGGGGGATCGTCGGCTACGGATCACCCCTCCACTTT. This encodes CASSQDRGGIVGYGSPLHF.

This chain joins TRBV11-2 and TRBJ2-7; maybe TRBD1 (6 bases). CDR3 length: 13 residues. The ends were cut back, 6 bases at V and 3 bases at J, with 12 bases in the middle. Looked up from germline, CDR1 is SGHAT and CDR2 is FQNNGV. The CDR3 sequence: CASSRTDNYEQYF. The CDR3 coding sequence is TGTGCCAGCAGTCGGACAGACAACTACGAGCAGTACTTC.

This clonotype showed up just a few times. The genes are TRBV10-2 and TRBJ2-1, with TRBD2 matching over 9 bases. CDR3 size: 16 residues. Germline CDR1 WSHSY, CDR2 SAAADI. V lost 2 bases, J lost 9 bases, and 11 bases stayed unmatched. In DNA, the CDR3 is TGCGCCAGCAGTGAGCCCCGAGGCGGGGGGGCCACTGAGCAGTTCTTC. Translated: CASSEPRGGGATEQFF.

CDR3 amino acids: CASSGRRDSSYEQYF. The CDR3 DNA reads TGTGCCAGTAGTGGCCGCAGGGACAGTTCCTACGAGCAGTACTTC. The chain has TRBV19 and TRBJ2-7, with 7 bases matching TRBD1. The CDR3 runs to 15 residues. The germline V gene has CDR1 LNHDA and CDR2 SQIVND (reference sequence). V lost 5 bases, J lost 1 base, and 8 bases stayed unmatched.

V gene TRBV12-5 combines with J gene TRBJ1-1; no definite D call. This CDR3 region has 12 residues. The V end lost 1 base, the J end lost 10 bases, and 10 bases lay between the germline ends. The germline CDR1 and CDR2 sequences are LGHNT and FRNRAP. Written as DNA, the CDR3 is TGTGCTAGTGGTTTGGATTGGACGAGAGCTTTCTTT. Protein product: CASGLDWTRAFF.

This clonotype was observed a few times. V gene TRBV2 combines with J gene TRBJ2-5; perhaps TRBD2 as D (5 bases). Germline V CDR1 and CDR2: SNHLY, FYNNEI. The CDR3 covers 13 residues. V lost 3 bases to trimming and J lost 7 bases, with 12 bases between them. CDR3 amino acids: CASSEDRGGTQYF. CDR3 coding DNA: TGTGCCAGCAGTGAGGACCGGGGTGGGACCCAGTACTTC.

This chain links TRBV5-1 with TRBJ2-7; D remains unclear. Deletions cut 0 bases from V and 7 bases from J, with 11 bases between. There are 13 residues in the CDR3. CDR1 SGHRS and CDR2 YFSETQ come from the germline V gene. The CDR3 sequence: CASSLDLSGEQYF. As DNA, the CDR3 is TGCGCCAGCAGCTTGGACCTTTCGGGTGAGCAGTACTTC.

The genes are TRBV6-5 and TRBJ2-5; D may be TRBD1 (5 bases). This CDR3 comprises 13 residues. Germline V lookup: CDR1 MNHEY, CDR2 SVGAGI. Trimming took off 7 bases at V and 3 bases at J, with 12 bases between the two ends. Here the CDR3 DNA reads TGTGCCAGCACTAAGTGGGGCGAAGAGACCCAGTACTTC. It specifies CASTKWGEETQYF.

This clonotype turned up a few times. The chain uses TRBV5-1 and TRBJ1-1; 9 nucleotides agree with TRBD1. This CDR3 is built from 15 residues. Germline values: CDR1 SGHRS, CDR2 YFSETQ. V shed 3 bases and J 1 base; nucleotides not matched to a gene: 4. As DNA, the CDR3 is TGCGCCAGCAGCTCGATGGGACAGGGGAACACTGAAGCTTTCTTT. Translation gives CASSSMGQGNTEAFF. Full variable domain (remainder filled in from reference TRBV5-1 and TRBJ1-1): KAGVTQTPRYLIKTRGQQVTLSCSPISGHRSVSWYQQTPGQGLQFLFEYFSETQRNKGNFPGRFSGRQFSNSRSEMNVSTLELGDSALYLCASSSMGQGNTEAFFGQGTRLTVV.

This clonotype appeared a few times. The CDR3 DNA reads as TGTGCCAGCAGCCAAGGACTAGCGGGAGGGATGACCGGGGAGCTGTTTTTT. This encodes CASSQGLAGGMTGELFF. The J gene is TRBJ2-2, the V gene TRBV3-1, with 14 bases aligning to TRBD2. Germline CDR1 reads LGHDT; CDR2 reads YNNKEL (reference sequence). CDR3 size: 17 residues. The J segment lost 5 bases and the V segment lost 1 base, leaving 3 bases of the junction unmatched.

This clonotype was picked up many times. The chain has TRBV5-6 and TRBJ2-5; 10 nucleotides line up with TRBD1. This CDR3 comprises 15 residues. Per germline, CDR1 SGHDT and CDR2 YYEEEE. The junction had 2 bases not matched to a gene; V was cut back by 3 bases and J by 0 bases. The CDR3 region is CASSSGQGYQETQYF. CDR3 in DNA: TGTGCCAGCAGCTCGGGACAGGGGTACCAAGAGACCCAGTACTTC.

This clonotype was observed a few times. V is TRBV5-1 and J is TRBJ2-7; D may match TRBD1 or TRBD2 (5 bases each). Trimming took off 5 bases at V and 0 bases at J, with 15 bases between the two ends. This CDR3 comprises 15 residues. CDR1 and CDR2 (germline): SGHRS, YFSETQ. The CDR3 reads CASSRDPTISYEQYF. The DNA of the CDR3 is TGCGCCAGCAGTAGGGACCCAACCATCTCCTACGAGCAGTACTTC.

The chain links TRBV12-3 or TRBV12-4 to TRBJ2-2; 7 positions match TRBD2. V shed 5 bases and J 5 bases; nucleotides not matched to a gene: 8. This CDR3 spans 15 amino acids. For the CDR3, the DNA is TGTGCCAGCAGTGGGGGGGGATTTCGGACCGGGGAGCTGTTTTTT. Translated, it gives CASSGGGFRTGELFF.

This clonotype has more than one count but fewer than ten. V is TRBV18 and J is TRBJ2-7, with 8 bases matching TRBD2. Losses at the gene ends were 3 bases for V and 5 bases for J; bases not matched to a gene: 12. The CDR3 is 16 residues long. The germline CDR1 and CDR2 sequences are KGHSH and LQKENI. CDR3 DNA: TGTGCCAGCTCACCCGGGGCCTCGGGAGGGCCAAACGAGCAGTACTTC. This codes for CASSPGASGGPNEQYF.

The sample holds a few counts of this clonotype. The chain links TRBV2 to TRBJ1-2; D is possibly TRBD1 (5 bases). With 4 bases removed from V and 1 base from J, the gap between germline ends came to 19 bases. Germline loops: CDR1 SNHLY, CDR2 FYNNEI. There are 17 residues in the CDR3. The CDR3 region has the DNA TGTGCCAGCAGTGGACGAGGGACCGAACCCGGTAACTATGGCTACACCTTC. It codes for CASSGRGTEPGNYGYTF.

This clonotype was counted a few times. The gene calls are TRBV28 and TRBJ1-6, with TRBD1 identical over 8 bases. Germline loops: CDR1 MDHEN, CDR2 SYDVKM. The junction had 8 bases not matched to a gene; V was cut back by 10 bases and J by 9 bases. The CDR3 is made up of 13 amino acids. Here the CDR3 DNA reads TGTGCCATCGCCAGGGGGCCTGGTTCACCCCTCCACTTT. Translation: CAIARGPGSPLHF. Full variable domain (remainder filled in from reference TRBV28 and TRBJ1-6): DVKVTQSSRYLVKRTGEKVFLECVQDMDHENMFWYRQDPGLGLRLIYFSYDVKMKEKGDIPEGYSVSREKKERFSLILESASTNQTSMYLCAIARGPGSPLHFGNGTRLTVT.

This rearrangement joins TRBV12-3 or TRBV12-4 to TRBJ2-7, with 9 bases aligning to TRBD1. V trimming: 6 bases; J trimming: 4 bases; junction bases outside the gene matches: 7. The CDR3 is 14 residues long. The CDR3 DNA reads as TGTGCCAGCAGCAGCCGGACAGGGGTGTACGAGCAGTACTTC. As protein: CASSSRTGVYEQYF.

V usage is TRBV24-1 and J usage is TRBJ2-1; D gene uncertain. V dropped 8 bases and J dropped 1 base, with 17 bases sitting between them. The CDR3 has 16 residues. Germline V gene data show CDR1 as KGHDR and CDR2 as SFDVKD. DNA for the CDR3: TGTGCCACCATGTCGGACGCAGCAGGTTCCTACAATGAGCAGTTCTTC. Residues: CATMSDAAGSYNEQFF.

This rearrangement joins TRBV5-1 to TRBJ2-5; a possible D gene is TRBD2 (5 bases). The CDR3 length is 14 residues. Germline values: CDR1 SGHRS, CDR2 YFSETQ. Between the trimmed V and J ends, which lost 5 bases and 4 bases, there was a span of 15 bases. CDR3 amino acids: CASSRLALAETQYF. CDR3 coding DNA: TGCGCCAGCAGTCGGCTAGCCTTGGCAGAGACCCAGTACTTC.

Here the CDR3 reads CASSSSDRASTEAFF. The CDR3 nucleotides are TGTGCCAGCAGTTCTTCTGACAGGGCATCTACTGAAGCTTTCTTT. This chain connects TRBV6-6 to TRBJ1-1; 7 positions agree with TRBD1. The CDR3 runs 15 residues. Germline values: CDR1 MNHNY, CDR2 SVGAGI (reference sequence). V gave up 4 bases and J gave up 5 bases; unmatched junction bases: 10.

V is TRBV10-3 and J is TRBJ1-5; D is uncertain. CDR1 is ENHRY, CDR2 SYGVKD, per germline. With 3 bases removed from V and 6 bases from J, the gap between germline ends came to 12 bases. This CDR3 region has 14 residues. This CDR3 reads CAISEAGSGQPQHF. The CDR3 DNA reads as TGTGCCATCAGTGAAGCAGGTTCGGGTCAGCCCCAGCATTTT.